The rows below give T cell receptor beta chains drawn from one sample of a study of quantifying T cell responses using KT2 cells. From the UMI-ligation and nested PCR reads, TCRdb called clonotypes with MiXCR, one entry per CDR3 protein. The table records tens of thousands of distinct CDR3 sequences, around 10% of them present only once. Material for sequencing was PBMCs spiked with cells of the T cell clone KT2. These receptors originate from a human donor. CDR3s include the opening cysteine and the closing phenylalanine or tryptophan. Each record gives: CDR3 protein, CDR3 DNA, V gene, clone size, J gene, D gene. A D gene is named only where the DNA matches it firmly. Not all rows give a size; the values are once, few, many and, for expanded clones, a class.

CDR3aa: CASSSRSLYGYTF
CDR3nt: TGTGCCAGCAGCAGTAGGAGTCTCTATGGCTACACCTTC
v_gene: TRBV5-5
abundance: few
j_gene: TRBJ1-2
d_gene: .

CDR3aa: CSARGGFYNEQFF
CDR3nt: TGCAGTGCAAGGGGGGGTTTCTACAATGAGCAGTTCTTC
v_gene: TRBV20-1
abundance: many
j_gene: TRBJ2-1
d_gene: .

CDR3aa: CASSFGGLDTQYF
CDR3nt: TGTGCCAGCAGCTTCGGGGGGCTAGATACGCAGTATTTT
v_gene: TRBV5-5
abundance: .
j_gene: TRBJ2-3
d_gene: .

CDR3aa: CASSGDRGGNTEAFF
CDR3nt: TGTGCCAGCAGCGGGGACAGGGGGGGAAACACTGAAGCTTTCTTT
v_gene: TRBV27
abundance: .
j_gene: TRBJ1-1
d_gene: TRBD1

CDR3aa: CASSETAANFYGYTF
CDR3nt: TGTGCCAGCAGTGAAACGGCTGCCAACTTCTATGGCTACACCTTC
v_gene: TRBV25-1
abundance: few
j_gene: TRBJ1-2
d_gene: .

CDR3aa: CASSLGVRQPQHF
CDR3nt: TGTGCCAGCAGCTTAGGGGTGCGGCAGCCCCAGCATTTT
v_gene: TRBV7-2
abundance: .
j_gene: TRBJ1-5
d_gene: .

CDR3aa: CAWIIRGDEQFF
CDR3nt: TGTGCCTGGATAATAAGAGGCGATGAGCAGTTCTTC
v_gene: TRBV25-1
abundance: .
j_gene: TRBJ2-1
d_gene: .

CDR3aa: CASSWTSGAVYEQFF
CDR3nt: TGCGCCAGCAGCTGGACTAGCGGGGCCGTGTATGAGCAGTTCTTC
v_gene: TRBV5-1
abundance: many
j_gene: TRBJ2-1
d_gene: TRBD2

CDR3aa: CASSVETGTDTQYF
CDR3nt: TGTGCCAGCAGTGTCGAGACGGGGACAGATACGCAGTATTTT
v_gene: TRBV6-4
abundance: few
j_gene: TRBJ2-3
d_gene: .

CDR3aa: CAAGQPLLRGYTF
CDR3nt: TGTGCCGCAGGACAGCCCCTATTGAGGGGCTACACCTTC
v_gene: TRBV6-2/TRBV6-3
abundance: .
j_gene: TRBJ1-2
d_gene: .

CDR3aa: CASTLGTLTGELFF
CDR3nt: TGTGCCAGCACCCTGGGGACCCTAACCGGGGAGCTGTTTTTT
v_gene: TRBV7-2
abundance: .
j_gene: TRBJ2-2
d_gene: .

CDR3aa: CASSPEGGTAYYEQYF
CDR3nt: TGTGCCAGCAGCCCAGAGGGGGGGACGGCCTACTACGAGCAGTACTTC
v_gene: TRBV7-9
abundance: .
j_gene: TRBJ2-7
d_gene: .

CDR3aa: CASSFRGGETQYF
CDR3nt: TGTGCCAGCAGCTTTCGGGGTGGAGAGACCCAGTACTTC
v_gene: TRBV3-1
abundance: few
j_gene: TRBJ2-5
d_gene: .

CDR3aa: CASSLSRQAGTNEKLFF
CDR3nt: TGTGCCAGCAGTTTGAGTCGGCAGGCCGGAACTAATGAAAAACTGTTTTTT
v_gene: TRBV12-3/TRBV12-4
abundance: .
j_gene: TRBJ1-4
d_gene: .

CDR3aa: CASSFVGGADTQYF
CDR3nt: TGTGCCAGCAGCTTTGTCGGGGGGGCAGATACGCAGTATTTT
v_gene: TRBV7-2
abundance: .
j_gene: TRBJ2-3
d_gene: TRBD2

CDR3aa: CASSLAGREQETQYF
CDR3nt: TGTGCCAGCAGCTTAGCAGGGAGGGAGCAAGAGACCCAGTACTTC
v_gene: TRBV7-8
abundance: many
j_gene: TRBJ2-5
d_gene: TRBD2

CDR3aa: CASGLVLSRGRTEAFF
CDR3nt: TGTGCTAGTGGTTTGGTACTGTCCAGGGGGCGTACTGAAGCTTTCTTT
v_gene: TRBV12-5
abundance: .
j_gene: TRBJ1-1
d_gene: TRBD1

CDR3aa: CASSYFRGREGDTQYF
CDR3nt: TGTGCCAGCAGTTATTTCAGGGGGCGAGAGGGAGATACGCAGTATTTT
v_gene: TRBV28
abundance: .
j_gene: TRBJ2-3
d_gene: TRBD1

CDR3aa: CASSRLADTQYF
CDR3nt: TGTGCCAGCAGTAGACTAGCAGATACGCAGTATTTT
v_gene: TRBV6-2/TRBV6-3
abundance: .
j_gene: TRBJ2-3
d_gene: .

CDR3aa: CASHSLRSSTCRDTQYF
CDR3nt: TGCGCCAGCCACTCCCTGAGGAGCTCCACGTGTAGAGATACGCAGTATTTT
v_gene: TRBV10-1
abundance: many
j_gene: TRBJ2-3
d_gene: .

CDR3aa: CSARDPVGELFF
CDR3nt: TGCAGTGCTAGAGATCCGGTCGGGGAGCTGTTTTTT
v_gene: TRBV20-1
abundance: many
j_gene: TRBJ2-2
d_gene: .

CDR3aa: CSASVGRGPDTQYF
CDR3nt: TGCAGCGCGTCCGTCGGGAGAGGGCCAGATACGCAGTATTTT
v_gene: TRBV29-1
abundance: few
j_gene: TRBJ2-3
d_gene: .

CDR3aa: CASSLGPGTDTQYF
CDR3nt: TGTGCCAGCAGTTTGGGGCCGGGCACAGATACGCAGTATTTT
v_gene: TRBV2
abundance: many
j_gene: TRBJ2-3
d_gene: .

CDR3aa: CASSQEIFGRLAGGEDTQYF
CDR3nt: TGTGCCAGCAGCCAAGAAATCTTTGGTCGACTAGCGGGAGGGGAGGATACGCAGTATTTT
v_gene: TRBV3-1
abundance: many
j_gene: TRBJ2-3
d_gene: TRBD2

CDR3aa: CASSSPRDSSTDTQYF
CDR3nt: TGTGCCAGCAGCTCCCCTCGGGACTCTAGCACAGATACGCAGTATTTT
v_gene: TRBV13
abundance: few
j_gene: TRBJ2-3
d_gene: .

CDR3aa: CASSQRDRETQYF
CDR3nt: TGCGCCAGCAGCCAACGGGACAGAGAAACGCAGTATTTT
v_gene: TRBV4-1
abundance: few
j_gene: TRBJ2-3
d_gene: TRBD1

CDR3aa: CASSLVPGANTGELFF
CDR3nt: TGCGCCAGCAGCTTGGTCCCGGGCGCCAACACCGGGGAGCTGTTTTTT
v_gene: TRBV5-1
abundance: .
j_gene: TRBJ2-2
d_gene: .

CDR3aa: CASRDSGANVLTF
CDR3nt: TGTGCCAGCAGGGACTCTGGGGCCAACGTCCTGACTTTC
v_gene: TRBV2
abundance: many
j_gene: TRBJ2-6
d_gene: .

CDR3aa: CASSFSGGREKSEQYF
CDR3nt: TGTGCCAGCAGTTTTTCTGGCGGACGGGAAAAGAGTGAGCAGTACTTC
v_gene: TRBV12-3/TRBV12-4
abundance: .
j_gene: TRBJ2-7
d_gene: .

CDR3aa: CASSFGRVGFYEQYF
CDR3nt: TGTGCCAGCAGTTTCGGCAGGGTTGGATTCTACGAGCAGTACTTC
v_gene: TRBV12-3/TRBV12-4
abundance: many
j_gene: TRBJ2-7
d_gene: .

CDR3aa: CASSVVGHSGAGELFF
CDR3nt: TGTGCCAGCAGCGTAGTAGGGCATTCGGGCGCCGGGGAGCTGTTTTTT
v_gene: TRBV9
abundance: .
j_gene: TRBJ2-2
d_gene: .

CDR3aa: CSGGPGGPYNEQFF
CDR3nt: TGCAGCGGGGGACCAGGGGGCCCATACAATGAGCAGTTCTTC
v_gene: TRBV29-1
abundance: many
j_gene: TRBJ2-1
d_gene: TRBD1

CDR3aa: CASGVPGRTEAFF
CDR3nt: TGTGCCAGCGGGGTTCCCGGGCGGACTGAAGCTTTCTTT
v_gene: TRBV5-5
abundance: few
j_gene: TRBJ1-1
d_gene: .

CDR3aa: CASSYDRVGVEAFF
CDR3nt: TGTGCCAGCAGCTACGACAGGGTTGGAGTGGAAGCTTTCTTT
v_gene: TRBV3-1
abundance: .
j_gene: TRBJ1-1
d_gene: TRBD1

CDR3aa: CASSKGQGAYEQYF
CDR3nt: TGTGCCAGCAGCAAGGGACAGGGGGCCTACGAGCAGTACTTC
v_gene: TRBV2
abundance: few
j_gene: TRBJ2-7
d_gene: TRBD1

CDR3aa: CASSVEQTPKNTEAFF
CDR3nt: TGTGCCAGCAGCGTAGAACAGACCCCTAAGAACACTGAAGCTTTCTTT
v_gene: TRBV9
abundance: .
j_gene: TRBJ1-1
d_gene: .

CDR3aa: CASSYSIGYTF
CDR3nt: TGTGCCAGCAGTTACAGCATTGGCTACACCTTC
v_gene: TRBV6-6
abundance: .
j_gene: TRBJ1-2
d_gene: .

CDR3aa: CASSREDRTSTDTQYF
CDR3nt: TGTGCCAGCAGCAGGGAGGACAGAACAAGCACAGATACGCAGTATTTT
v_gene: TRBV21-1
abundance: few
j_gene: TRBJ2-3
d_gene: .

CDR3aa: CSARDYALAGSVETQYF
CDR3nt: TGCAGTGCTAGAGATTACGCCCTAGCGGGATCTGTTGAGACCCAGTACTTC
v_gene: TRBV20-1
abundance: .
j_gene: TRBJ2-5
d_gene: TRBD2

CDR3aa: CASSLVGLAGRRGVNEQFF
CDR3nt: TGTGCCAGCAGCTTAGTAGGACTAGCGGGAAGACGAGGGGTGAATGAGCAGTTCTTC
v_gene: TRBV7-9
abundance: few
j_gene: TRBJ2-1
d_gene: TRBD2

CDR3aa: CATSDFSGGEETQYF
CDR3nt: TGTGCCACCAGTGATTTTTCCGGGGGCGAGGAGACCCAGTACTTC
v_gene: TRBV24-1
abundance: few
j_gene: TRBJ2-5
d_gene: .

CDR3aa: CASSPTQGNEQFF
CDR3nt: TGCGCCAGCAGCCCTACGCAGGGCAATGAGCAGTTCTTC
v_gene: TRBV5-1
abundance: few
j_gene: TRBJ2-1
d_gene: .

CDR3aa: CASSYGGRGETQYF
CDR3nt: TGTGCCAGCAGTTACGGCGGGAGAGGTGAGACCCAGTACTTC
v_gene: TRBV6-6
abundance: many
j_gene: TRBJ2-5
d_gene: TRBD2

CDR3aa: CSAWGMNTEAFF
CDR3nt: TGCAGTGCTTGGGGCATGAACACTGAAGCTTTCTTT
v_gene: TRBV20-1
abundance: few
j_gene: TRBJ1-1
d_gene: .

CDR3aa: CSVEEGGNSPLHF
CDR3nt: TGCAGCGTTGAGGAGGGTGGTAATTCACCCCTCCACTTT
v_gene: TRBV29-1
abundance: few
j_gene: TRBJ1-6
d_gene: .